The 29 T cell receptor beta chains reported below all come from one sample, sequenced in a study of control samples from healthy donors and cancer patients. Libraries were prepared by immunoSEQ multiplex PCR; TCRdb keeps only in-frame clonotypes and omits some of them. The sample yields under 300,000 clones, over 75% seen once. Source material: PBMCs. All receptors come from a woman aged 60 to 75 with lung cancer.

J is TRBJ2-5 and V is TRBV5-1, with unresolved D. The CDR3 totals 12 residues. Per germline, CDR1 SGHRS and CDR2 YFSETQ. Trimming stripped 2 bases from V and 4 bases from J, with 6 bases between. This CDR3 is CASSFPGETQYF. The CDR3 bases are TGCGCCAGCAGCTTCCCCGGAGAGACCCAGTACTTC.

This clone was seen a handful of times. The chain couples TRBV14 to TRBJ1-3; no clear D gene. CDR1 is SGHDN and CDR2 is FVKESK in the germline V gene. The germline V and J ends were trimmed by 0 bases and 0 bases, with 9 bases remaining between them. The CDR3 totals 16 residues. As DNA, the CDR3 is TGTGCCAGCAGCCAAGAAAGCACGGTCTCTGGAAACACCATATATTTT. Protein sequence: CASSQESTVSGNTIYF.

The gene calls are TRBV6-5 and TRBJ2-7; D uncertain. The V end was cut by 5 bases, the J end by 0 bases, with 8 bases between. Per germline, CDR1 MNHEY and CDR2 SVGAGI. The CDR3 sequence is 13 residues long. The CDR3 DNA reads TGTGCCAGCAGTACCGGGCCCTCCTACGAGCAGTACTTC. The encoded protein is CASSTGPSYEQYF.

This rearrangement joins TRBV6-5 to TRBJ1-3, with 7 bases identical to TRBD1. Germline values: CDR1 MNHEY, CDR2 SVGAGI. V lost 9 bases, J lost 4 bases, and 6 bases stayed unmatched. CDR3 size: 13 residues. CDR3 region: CASGRDSGNTIYF. The CDR3, as DNA: TGTGCCAGTGGCCGGGACAGCGGAAACACCATATATTTT.

The chain employs TRBV5-1 and TRBJ1-1; 10 bases agree with TRBD1. After removal of 6 bases from V and 1 base from J, the junction contained 12 bases not matched to a gene. The germline CDR1 and CDR2 sequences are SGHRS and YFSETQ. The CDR3 totals 17 residues. The CDR3 DNA is TGCGCCAGCACTCGCCTCGGAGGGACAGGGGCGAACACTGAAGCTTTCTTT. Its protein is CASTRLGGTGANTEAFF. Full variable domain (outside the CDR3, taken from reference TRBV5-1 and TRBJ1-1): KAGVTQTPRYLIKTRGQQVTLSCSPISGHRSVSWYQQTPGQGLQFLFEYFSETQRNKGNFPGRFSGRQFSNSRSEMNVSTLELGDSALYLCASTRLGGTGANTEAFFGQGTRLTVV.

The chain has TRBV28 and TRBJ2-7, with 9 bases lining up with TRBD2. The CDR3 spans 16 residues. Germline-derived CDR1 and CDR2 are MDHEN and SYDVKM. The trim removed 2 bases at V and 3 bases at J, leaving 8 bases unmatched. The DNA for the CDR3 is TGTGCCAGCAGTTTACGGGTGGCGGGAGGGTTCTACGAGCAGTACTTC. This codes for CASSLRVAGGFYEQYF.

The J gene is TRBJ2-1, the V gene TRBV4-2; 9 bases agree with TRBD1. This CDR3 is built from 15 residues. Germline CDR1 LGHNA, CDR2 YNFKEQ. The J segment lost 1 base and the V segment lost 5 bases, leaving 3 bases of the junction unmatched. The CDR3 is CASSWDRASYNEQFF. The CDR3 bases are TGTGCCAGCAGCTGGGACAGGGCATCCTACAATGAGCAGTTCTTC.

The V call is TRBV19, the J call TRBJ1-4; D may be TRBD1 (5 bases). Germline loops: CDR1 LNHDA, CDR2 SQIVND (reference sequence). Trimming removed 3 bases from V and 0 bases from J, with 11 bases in between. This CDR3 region has 16 residues. CDR3 nucleotide sequence: TGTGCCAGTAGTATTGACAGTGGAGCAACTAATGAAAAACTGTTTTTT. As protein: CASSIDSGATNEKLFF.

This chain links TRBV19 with TRBJ1-6; no definite D call. CDR3 size: 14 residues. Germline values: CDR1 LNHDA, CDR2 SQIVND (reference sequence). Trimming took off 4 bases at V and 8 bases at J, with 12 bases between the two ends. DNA of the CDR3: TGTGCCAGTAGTAGCGCGGACGGATATTCACCCCTCCACTTT. Translating gives CASSSADGYSPLHF.

The rearrangement links TRBV11-2 to TRBJ1-1; D not certain. Trimming removed 3 bases at V and 4 bases at J, with 12 bases between. CDR3 length equals 14 residues. Germline values: CDR1 SGHAT, CDR2 FQNNGV. For the CDR3, the DNA is TGTGCCAGCAGCTTGGGGAATCTGGGCACTGAAGCTTTCTTT. Protein sequence: CASSLGNLGTEAFF.

The CDR3 coding sequence is TGTGCCAGCAGCCCTACCGGGACAGCGAACACTGAAGCTTTCTTT. Amino acid sequence: CASSPTGTANTEAFF. The chain couples TRBV16 to TRBJ1-1, with TRBD1 matching over 7 bases. Germline V CDR1 and CDR2: KGHSY, FQNENV. The CDR3 runs 15 residues. Unmatched junction bases numbered 6, after V lost 4 bases and J lost 1 base.

The gene calls are TRBV12-5 and TRBJ2-3; D is undetermined. The CDR3 is 13 residues long. V lost 0 bases and J lost 5, with 6 bases in between. From germline, CDR1 is LGHNT and CDR2 FRNRAP. CDR3 region: CASGLVTEDTQYF. CDR3 DNA sequence: TGTGCTAGTGGTTTGGTAACAGAAGATACGCAGTATTTT. Filled out from reference TRBV12-5 and TRBJ2-3, the complete variable domain reads DARVTQTPRHKVTEMGQEVTMRCQPILGHNTVFWYRQTMMQGLELLAYFRNRAPLDDSGMPKDRFSAEMPDATLATLKIQPSEPRDSAVYFCASGLVTEDTQYFGPGTRLTVL.

This clone was recorded once. The chain links TRBV4-2 to TRBJ2-1; D could derive from TRBD1 or TRBD2 (5 bases each). This CDR3 is 17 amino acids long. From germline, CDR1 is LGHNA and CDR2 YNFKEQ. V shed 0 bases and J shed 6 bases, with 18 bases lying between them. The CDR3 reads CASSQDWGRGWSNEQFF. CDR3 coding DNA: TGTGCCAGCAGCCAAGATTGGGGACGAGGCTGGTCCAATGAGCAGTTCTTC.

This clone was seen once. V is TRBV3-1 (or the pseudogene TRBV3-2) and J is TRBJ2-1; 15 bases align to TRBD2. Germline CDR1 is LGHDT and CDR2 is YNNKEL (reference sequence). V gave up 1 base and J gave up 7 bases; unmatched junction bases: 2. This CDR3 is built from 16 residues. CDR3 bases: TGTGCCAGCAGCCAAGTCGGGACTAGCGGGAGGAATGAGCAGTTCTTC. It yields the protein CASSQVGTSGRNEQFF.

The J gene is TRBJ2-3, the V gene TRBV5-1, with 9 nucleotides matching TRBD1. CDR3 size: 16 residues. With 4 bases clipped from V and 3 bases from J, the junction kept 9 bases outside the gene matches. CDR1 and CDR2 from the germline V gene are SGHRS and YFSETQ. CDR3 sequence: CASSISGTGRTDTQYF. In DNA form, the CDR3 reads TGCGCCAGCAGCATCTCCGGGACAGGGCGGACAGATACGCAGTATTTT.

This clone was recorded once. The chain joins TRBV27 to TRBJ1-6, with D hard to call. This CDR3 has 13 residues. Trimming removed 10 bases at V and 7 bases at J, with 14 bases between. Germline V gene data show CDR1 as MNHEY and CDR2 as SMNVEV (reference sequence). The CDR3 bases are TGTGCCACCTCCCCTCAGATGAATTCACCCCTCCACTTT. Its translation is CATSPQMNSPLHF.

The rearrangement links TRBV6-1 to TRBJ2-3; D is unclear. This CDR3 has 14 amino acids. Germline assignment: CDR1 MNHNS and CDR2 SASEGT. Trimming shortened V by 2 bases and J by 6 bases, and 12 bases separated the two germline ends. The CDR3 loop reads CASSERVLGDTQYF. The CDR3 DNA follows: TGTGCCAGCAGTGAAAGGGTGCTCGGGGATACGCAGTATTTT.

The rearrangement uses TRBV5-1 and TRBJ1-6; 7 bases match TRBD1. From germline, CDR1 is SGHRS and CDR2 YFSETQ. This CDR3 contains 15 residues. V lost 0 bases and J lost 9; bases outside the gene matches: 6. CDR3 residues: CASSLDQGVISPLHF. CDR3 nucleotide sequence: TGCGCCAGCAGCTTGGACCAGGGGGTTATTTCACCCCTCCACTTT.

The J gene is TRBJ1-2, the V gene TRBV19; 11 bases are a match to TRBD1. Germline CDR1 LNHDA, CDR2 SQIVND (reference sequence). The CDR3 spans 15 residues. V lost 4 bases, J lost 2 bases, and 3 bases stayed unmatched. The CDR3 DNA reads as TGTGCCAGTAGTACCAGGGACAGGGGGAACTATGGCTACACCTTC. Residues: CASSTRDRGNYGYTF.

The chain has TRBV10-3 and TRBJ1-2; 8 bases line up with TRBD1. The length of the CDR3 is 15 residues. The J segment lost 0 bases and the V segment lost 6 bases, leaving 6 bases of the junction unmatched. Germline CDR1 is ENHRY and CDR2 is SYGVKD. The CDR3 DNA reads as TGTGCCATCAGAAACACACAGGGGGCTAACTATGGCTACACCTTC. This codes for CAIRNTQGANYGYTF.

Written as DNA, the CDR3 is TGTGCCAGTAGTATAGTAGCAGGAGACTCTGGGGCCAACGTCCTGACTTTC. Its translation: CASSIVAGDSGANVLTF. The gene calls are TRBV19 and TRBJ2-6; D call uncertain. The V gene lost 1 base and the J gene lost 0 bases, with 10 bases spanning the gap. The CDR3 runs 17 residues. Germline CDR1 and CDR2: LNHDA and SQIVND (reference sequence).

V gene TRBV6-5 combines with J gene TRBJ2-5; TRBD1 matches 8 bases. CDR1 and CDR2 from the germline V gene are MNHEY and SVGAGI. This CDR3 contains 16 residues. J lost 4 bases, V lost 0 bases, and 7 bases had no gene match. Here the CDR3 reads CASSYSGQGLGETQYF. For the CDR3, the DNA is TGTGCCAGCAGTTACTCAGGACAGGGACTGGGAGAGACCCAGTACTTC.

The chain uses TRBV2 and TRBJ2-5, with D perhaps TRBD2 (5 bases). Germline CDR1 SNHLY, CDR2 FYNNEI. V dropped 4 bases and J dropped 5 bases, with 20 bases sitting between them. The CDR3 extends over 16 amino acids. The CDR3 here is CASSGPTSNLWETQYF. Here the CDR3 DNA reads TGTGCCAGCAGTGGACCAACTAGTAACTTGTGGGAGACCCAGTACTTC.

The chain joins TRBV4-2 to TRBJ1-2; D may be TRBD1 (6 bases). Germline lookup yields CDR1 LGHNA and CDR2 YNFKEQ. This CDR3 is 16 amino acids long. V was trimmed by 0 bases and J by 6 bases, leaving 17 bases between them. The DNA of the CDR3 is TGTGCCAGCAGCCAAGATTGGGGGACACCTGGAGATGGCTACACCTTC. It yields the protein CASSQDWGTPGDGYTF.

The chain employs TRBV18 and TRBJ1-2, with D perhaps matching TRBD1 (5 bases). From germline, CDR1 is KGHSH and CDR2 LQKENI. The CDR3 sequence is 13 residues long. V lost 3 bases, J lost 8 bases, and 13 bases lay in between. The CDR3 reads CASSPQGTDGYTF. The CDR3 bases are TGTGCCAGCTCACCTCAGGGAACGGACGGCTACACCTTC.

The J gene is TRBJ2-2, the V gene TRBV9; 10 positions match TRBD2. The CDR3 contains 17 residues. Germline V gene data show CDR1 as SGDLS and CDR2 as YYNGEE. The V and J ends lost 4 bases and 3 bases, in that order; junction bases with no gene match: 9. This CDR3 is CASSYTLGLADTGELFF. CDR3 nucleotides: TGTGCCAGCAGCTATACTCTTGGACTAGCGGACACCGGGGAGCTGTTTTTT.

Only a few counts were recorded for this clone. The sample contains more than one DNA sequence encoding this CDR3. The chain recombines TRBV6-5 with TRBJ1-3, with D unresolved. This CDR3 region has 13 residues. CDR1 is MNHEY, CDR2 SVGAGI, per germline. V gave up 2 bases and J gave up 2 bases, with 4 bases separating them. The CDR3 DNA reads as TGTGCCAGCAGTTACGGACCTGGAAACACCATATATTTT. It yields the protein CASSYGPGNTIYF.

The chain joins TRBV6-1 to TRBJ1-1, with D possibly matching TRBD1 (5 bases). This CDR3 comprises 13 residues. CDR1 is MNHNS, CDR2 SASEGT, per germline. V was trimmed by 2 bases and J by 4 bases, leaving 8 bases between them. CDR3: CASSEMGGTEAFF. The CDR3 DNA is TGTGCCAGCAGTGAAATGGGGGGCACTGAAGCTTTCTTT.

This rearrangement joins TRBV28 to TRBJ2-5; D might be TRBD1 or TRBD2, each matching 5 bases. Per germline, CDR1 MDHEN and CDR2 SYDVKM. CDR3 length equals 13 residues. Trimming removed 6 bases at V and 2 bases at J, with 10 bases between. CDR3 in DNA: TGTGCCAGCAGCCGGGACCATCAAGAGACCCAGTACTTC. Translation: CASSRDHQETQYF.